Listed below are T cell receptor beta chains from one sample, sequenced in a study of cytomegalovirus exposure and HLA in healthy donors. Profiling relied on immunoSEQ multiplex PCR, and the TCRdb table lists in-frame clones only, not all of them. Among 150,000 or so clones listed, 64% were seen once. The specimen was PBMCs. All receptors derive from a woman aged 25 to 39 in good health and CMV-seropositive. The CDR3 runs from the conserved cysteine through the conserved F or W. D genes are given only for firm matches. Not all rows give a size; the values are once, few, many and, for expanded clones, a class.

D gene: -; J gene: TRBJ2-5; V gene: TRBV7-9; clone size: few; CDR3 DNA: -; CDR3 protein: CASSLGVSGPGGKETQYF
D gene: TRBD2; J gene: TRBJ2-2; V gene: TRBV11-2; clone size: -; CDR3 DNA: TGTGCCAGCAGCTTAGGCGGGGGTAGCGGGTTCACCGGGGAGCTGTTTTTT; CDR3 protein: CASSLGGGSGFTGELFF
D gene: -; J gene: TRBJ2-7; V gene: TRBV7-2; clone size: -; CDR3 DNA: TGTGCCAGCAGCCTCTTTCGAGCGGGTTCCTACGAGCAGTACTTC; CDR3 protein: CASSLFRAGSYEQYF
D gene: -; J gene: TRBJ1-6; V gene: TRBV30; clone size: -; CDR3 DNA: TGTGCCTGGAAAAGGAAGATGGAGGGAATCACAACTAATTCACCCCTCCACTTT; CDR3 protein: CAWKRKMEGITTNSPLHF
D gene: -; J gene: TRBJ2-5; V gene: TRBV5-6; clone size: -; CDR3 DNA: TGTGCCAGCAGCTTCGGGACAACGCTCTGGGAGACCCAGTACTTC; CDR3 protein: CASSFGTTLWETQYF
D gene: -; J gene: TRBJ1-1; V gene: TRBV7-9; clone size: once; CDR3 DNA: TGTACCAGCAGCTTAGGGGACACCCCAAACACTGAAGCTTTCTTT; CDR3 protein: CTSSLGDTPNTEAFF
D gene: TRBD1; J gene: TRBJ2-7; V gene: TRBV28; clone size: -; CDR3 DNA: TGTGCCAGCAGTTTAGTCCCGGGACAGCTCCACGAGCAGTACTTC; CDR3 protein: CASSLVPGQLHEQYF
D gene: TRBD1; J gene: TRBJ2-1; V gene: TRBV9; clone size: -; CDR3 DNA: TGTGCCAGCAGCGTAGGACAGGGGAGGAGTAGTGAGCAGTTCTTC; CDR3 protein: CASSVGQGRSSEQFF
D gene: TRBD2; J gene: TRBJ2-4; V gene: TRBV6-1; clone size: -; CDR3 DNA: TGTGCCAGCAGCCCCACCGGGGGGGTCCAAAACATTCAGTACTTC; CDR3 protein: CASSPTGGVQNIQYF
D gene: -; J gene: TRBJ2-7; V gene: TRBV29-1; clone size: -; CDR3 DNA: TGCAGCGGATACGGCGGAAGCTCCTACGAGCAGTACTTC; CDR3 protein: CSGYGGSSYEQYF
D gene: -; J gene: TRBJ2-1; V gene: TRBV5-6; clone size: -; CDR3 DNA: TGTGCCAGCAGCCCTATTACTAGCATCCCCTACAATGAGCAGTTCTTC; CDR3 protein: CASSPITSIPYNEQFF
D gene: -; J gene: TRBJ1-3; V gene: TRBV11-2; clone size: -; CDR3 DNA: TGTGCCAGCAGCCATGAACCACAGGTCCTAGGAAACACCATATATTTT; CDR3 protein: CASSHEPQVLGNTIYF
D gene: -; J gene: TRBJ1-1; V gene: TRBV27; clone size: -; CDR3 DNA: TGTGCCAGCAAAGCCAACGGGAACACTGAAGCTTTCTTT; CDR3 protein: CASKANGNTEAFF
D gene: TRBD2; J gene: TRBJ2-7; V gene: TRBV5-1; clone size: -; CDR3 DNA: TGCGCCAGCACGACTAGCGGGGGGGCCTACGAGCAGTACTTC; CDR3 protein: CASTTSGGAYEQYF
D gene: -; J gene: TRBJ1-4; V gene: TRBV30; clone size: -; CDR3 DNA: TGTGCCTGGGCGCGAGAAAAACTGTTTTTT; CDR3 protein: CAWAREKLFF
D gene: TRBD1; J gene: TRBJ1-4; V gene: TRBV5-5; clone size: -; CDR3 DNA: TGTGCCAGCAGCCAACGACAGGGAAGTAATGAAAAACTGTTTTTT; CDR3 protein: CASSQRQGSNEKLFF
D gene: -; J gene: TRBJ1-2; V gene: TRBV9; clone size: -; CDR3 DNA: TGTGCCAGCAGCGTCAGGTATGGCTACACCTTC; CDR3 protein: CASSVRYGYTF
D gene: -; J gene: TRBJ1-1; V gene: TRBV10-2; clone size: -; CDR3 DNA: TGCGCCAGCAGTGGACAGGTAGCCACTGAAGCTTTCTTT; CDR3 protein: CASSGQVATEAFF
D gene: TRBD1; J gene: TRBJ2-7; V gene: TRBV6-1; clone size: few; CDR3 DNA: TGTGCCAGCAGCCCCCGACAGGGGGGATACTACGAGCAGTACTTC; CDR3 protein: CASSPRQGGYYEQYF
D gene: -; J gene: TRBJ1-5; V gene: TRBV6-6; clone size: few; CDR3 DNA: TGTGCCAGCAGTTATAGTACCAATCAGCCCCAGCATTTT; CDR3 protein: CASSYSTNQPQHF
D gene: -; J gene: TRBJ1-1; V gene: TRBV5-4; clone size: few; CDR3 DNA: TGTGCCAGCAGCCTAGGGACAACACTGCCGGGCACTGAAGCTTTCTTT; CDR3 protein: CASSLGTTLPGTEAFF
D gene: -; J gene: TRBJ1-5; V gene: TRBV27; clone size: -; CDR3 DNA: TGTGCCAGCAGTCCCACAGGGAAAGGGAGCAATCAGCCCCAGCATTTT; CDR3 protein: CASSPTGKGSNQPQHF
D gene: -; J gene: TRBJ1-2; V gene: TRBV2; clone size: -; CDR3 DNA: TGTGCCAGCAGTGAACAGTCCTATGGCTACACCTTC; CDR3 protein: CASSEQSYGYTF
D gene: TRBD2; J gene: TRBJ2-1; V gene: TRBV5-4; clone size: -; CDR3 DNA: TGTGCCAGCAGCTCCAGTAGCGGGTACAATGAGCAGTTCTTC; CDR3 protein: CASSSSSGYNEQFF
D gene: -; J gene: TRBJ1-3; V gene: TRBV7-9; clone size: -; CDR3 DNA: TGTGCCAGCACCCCGGTGGTCTCTGGAAACACCATATATTTT; CDR3 protein: CASTPVVSGNTIYF
D gene: TRBD1; J gene: TRBJ1-1; V gene: TRBV9; clone size: -; CDR3 DNA: TGTGCCAGCAGCCCAGGGGGCGCCTCGAACACTGAAGCTTTCTTT; CDR3 protein: CASSPGGASNTEAFF
D gene: -; J gene: TRBJ2-5; V gene: TRBV5-4; clone size: -; CDR3 DNA: TGTGCCAGCAGCTTCATAGAAGAGACCCAGTACTTC; CDR3 protein: CASSFIEETQYF
D gene: -; J gene: TRBJ1-1; V gene: TRBV6-5; clone size: few; CDR3 DNA: TGTGCCAGCAGTTACTCCCAGGTGAACACTGAAGCTTTCTTT; CDR3 protein: CASSYSQVNTEAFF
D gene: TRBD1; J gene: TRBJ2-7; V gene: TRBV6-5; clone size: -; CDR3 DNA: TGTGCCAGCAGTTACGGAACCGGGACAGTCCTCTACGAGCAGTACTTC; CDR3 protein: CASSYGTGTVLYEQYF
D gene: TRBD1; J gene: TRBJ1-6; V gene: TRBV14; clone size: -; CDR3 DNA: TGTGCCAGCAGCCAACTGGGACAGTATAATTCACCCCTCCACTTT; CDR3 protein: CASSQLGQYNSPLHF
D gene: -; J gene: TRBJ2-3; V gene: TRBV6-5; clone size: few; CDR3 DNA: TGTGCCAGCAGTTACCCCGGCACAGATACGCAGTATTTT; CDR3 protein: CASSYPGTDTQYF
D gene: TRBD1; J gene: TRBJ2-5; V gene: TRBV6-1; clone size: -; CDR3 DNA: TGTGCCAGCAGTGAAAGGGACAGGCCCATTGAGACCCAGTACTTC; CDR3 protein: CASSERDRPIETQYF
D gene: TRBD2; J gene: TRBJ2-7; V gene: TRBV12-5; clone size: -; CDR3 DNA: TGTGCTAGTGGTTCGAAAACTAGCGGGAGCACCCCCGAGCAGTACTTC; CDR3 protein: CASGSKTSGSTPEQYF
D gene: TRBD2; J gene: TRBJ2-2; V gene: TRBV19; clone size: -; CDR3 DNA: TGTGCCAGTAGTACTAGGACTAGCTTCAACACCGGGGAGCTGTTTTTT; CDR3 protein: CASSTRTSFNTGELFF
D gene: -; J gene: TRBJ1-2; V gene: TRBV28; clone size: -; CDR3 DNA: TGTGCCAGCAGTTTGGGACGGGAGTACTACACCTTC; CDR3 protein: CASSLGREYYTF
D gene: TRBD1; J gene: TRBJ1-1; V gene: TRBV6-4; clone size: few; CDR3 DNA: TGTGCCAGCAGTGACAGGGGGCGTTCAACTGAAGCTTTCTTT; CDR3 protein: CASSDRGRSTEAFF
D gene: TRBD1; J gene: TRBJ2-1; V gene: TRBV7-9; clone size: -; CDR3 DNA: TGTGCCAGCAGCAAAACAGGGGACGCCCCCAATGAGCAGTTCTTC; CDR3 protein: CASSKTGDAPNEQFF
D gene: TRBD1; J gene: TRBJ1-1; V gene: TRBV7-9; clone size: few; CDR3 DNA: TGTGCCAGCAATGGACAGGGCCTCCCGAACACTGAAGCTTTCTTT; CDR3 protein: CASNGQGLPNTEAFF
D gene: -; J gene: TRBJ1-2; V gene: TRBV18; clone size: -; CDR3 DNA: TGTGCCAGCTCACCTCGACCGGGGGGTAACTATGGCTACACCTTC; CDR3 protein: CASSPRPGGNYGYTF
D gene: TRBD1; J gene: TRBJ2-7; V gene: TRBV5-1; clone size: -; CDR3 DNA: TGCGCCAGCAGCTATGGGACAGGGAACTACGAGCAGTACTTC; CDR3 protein: CASSYGTGNYEQYF
D gene: -; J gene: TRBJ2-7; V gene: TRBV7-8; clone size: -; CDR3 DNA: TGTGCCAGCAGCTTCCGGCGGGACTCCTACGAGCAGTACTTC; CDR3 protein: CASSFRRDSYEQYF
D gene: -; J gene: TRBJ2-1; V gene: TRBV18; clone size: -; CDR3 DNA: TGTGCCAGCTCACCCGCCCGGAATGAGCAGTTCTTC; CDR3 protein: CASSPARNEQFF
D gene: -; J gene: TRBJ1-6; V gene: TRBV2; clone size: -; CDR3 DNA: TGTGCCAGCAGTAGCACCTACCGGGGACTACGTTCACCCCTCCACTTT; CDR3 protein: CASSSTYRGLRSPLHF
D gene: -; J gene: TRBJ1-2; V gene: TRBV19; clone size: -; CDR3 DNA: TGTGCCAGTAGTATTGGGCCATATGGCTACACCTTC; CDR3 protein: CASSIGPYGYTF
D gene: -; J gene: TRBJ1-2; V gene: TRBV6-1; clone size: -; CDR3 DNA: TGTGCCAGCAGTGAAGCTGCCAGGGGTGGTGGCTACACCTTC; CDR3 protein: CASSEAARGGGYTF